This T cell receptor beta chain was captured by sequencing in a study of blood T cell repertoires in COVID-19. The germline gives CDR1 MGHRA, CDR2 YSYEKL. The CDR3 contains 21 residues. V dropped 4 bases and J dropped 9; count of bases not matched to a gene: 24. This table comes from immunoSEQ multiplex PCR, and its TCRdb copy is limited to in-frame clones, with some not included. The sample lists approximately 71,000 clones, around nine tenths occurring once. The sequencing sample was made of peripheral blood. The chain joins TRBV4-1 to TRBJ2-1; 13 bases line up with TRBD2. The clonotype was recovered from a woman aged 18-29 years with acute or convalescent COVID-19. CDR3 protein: CASSLRAARGLAGAPVVEQFF. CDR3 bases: TGCGCCAGCAGCCTGAGAGCCGCCCGAGGACTAGCGGGGGCCCCAGTAGTTGAGCAGTTCTTC.